This T cell receptor (beta chain) derives from a study of shared clonotypes between healthy human individuals. At the deep level, the assay was run. The table came from immunoSEQ multiplex PCR; TCRdb's copy has only in-frame clones and leaves some out. The sample carries more than 400,000 clones, around 80% recorded once. Germline assignment: CDR1 GTSNPN and CDR2 SVGIG (reference sequence). The V end was cut by 3 bases, the J end by 1 base, with 9 bases between. This CDR3 has 13 amino acids. A remark on this clone: Its antigen remains unidentified.

Notes on the study in general: Limitation of the genetic and exposure-history diversity represented came from the few donors.

The chain combines TRBV30 with TRBJ2-5; D not resolved. Material for sequencing was PBMCs. The clonotype was recovered from a woman between 35 and 50 years old in good health. Some clones in this sample may be carry-over from other donors' samples. The CDR3 spells CAWRVPGQETQYF. Here the CDR3 DNA reads TGTGCCTGGAGGGTCCCCGGCCAAGAGACCCAGTACTTC.